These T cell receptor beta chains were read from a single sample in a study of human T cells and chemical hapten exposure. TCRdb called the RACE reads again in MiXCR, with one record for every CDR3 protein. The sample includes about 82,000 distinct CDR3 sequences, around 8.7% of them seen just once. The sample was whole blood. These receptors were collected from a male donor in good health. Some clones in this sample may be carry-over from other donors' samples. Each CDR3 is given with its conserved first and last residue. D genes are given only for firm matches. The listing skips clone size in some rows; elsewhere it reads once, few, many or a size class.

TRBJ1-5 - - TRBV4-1 TGCGCCAGCAGCCAAGTAGAGAGCAATCAGCCCCAGCATTTT CASSQVESNQPQHF
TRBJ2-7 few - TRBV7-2 TGTGCCAGCAGCTTAAGGCGGGGATCGCCCTCGTACTTC CASSLRRGSPSYF
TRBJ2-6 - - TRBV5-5 TGTGCCAGCAGCCGCGTTTGGGCCAACGTCCTGACTTTC CASSRVWANVLTF
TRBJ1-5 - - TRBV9 TGTGCCAGCAGCGTAGGGGACGCCACACGGCCCCAGCATTTT CASSVGDATRPQHF
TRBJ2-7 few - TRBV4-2 TGTGCCAGCAGCCAAGATCAGTCGACAGTGTACGAGCAGTACTTC CASSQDQSTVYEQYF
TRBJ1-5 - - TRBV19 TGTGCCAGTAGTATTAGGAAGCGCAATCAGCCCCAGCATTTT CASSIRKRNQPQHF
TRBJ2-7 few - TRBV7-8 TGTGCCAGCACCAGACAAGAGGGGGCCTACGAGCAGTACTTC CASTRQEGAYEQYF
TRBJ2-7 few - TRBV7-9 TGTGCCAGCAGCTCCTGGGGAGGGGGATCCTACGAGCAGTACTTC CASSSWGGGSYEQYF
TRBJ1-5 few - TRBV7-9 TGTGCCAGCAGCCTGCCAGGGCCCGATCAGCCCCAGCATTTT CASSLPGPDQPQHF
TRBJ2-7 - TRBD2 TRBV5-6 TGTGCCAGCAGCCGGTGGGTTGCGGGGGGTGTTGGACAGTACTTC CASSRWVAGGVGQYF
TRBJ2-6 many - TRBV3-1 TGTGCCAGCAGCCAAGAACCACCGTCGGCGGGAGGGGCCAACGTCCTGACTTTC CASSQEPPSAGGANVLTF
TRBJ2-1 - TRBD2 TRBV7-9 TGTGCCAGCAGCTTAGTAGTCCGCGGGAGAGCGGGTTACAATGAGCAGTTCTTC CASSLVVRGRAGYNEQFF
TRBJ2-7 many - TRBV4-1 TGCGCCAGCAGCCAAGGCCCCGGGGGCCCCAGCTCCTACGAGCAGTACTTC CASSQGPGGPSSYEQYF
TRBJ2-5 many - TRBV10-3 TGTGCCATCAGTGACAGGGAGACCCAGTACTTC CAISDRETQYF
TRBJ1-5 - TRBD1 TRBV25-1 TGTGCCAGCTCCCCTGGGACAGGTGAAATCAATCAGCCCCAGCATTTT CASSPGTGEINQPQHF
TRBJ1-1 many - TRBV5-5 TGTGCCAGCAGACCTGACAGGATAGCTGAAGCTTTCTTT CASRPDRIAEAFF